This T cell receptor (beta chain) is drawn from a study of long-term antiretroviral therapy in people with HIV. This clone appeared a few times. Its target is unknown. Runs used v3.0 of the immunoSEQ assay and were done at survey level. Each sample had sequencing targeting roughly 40,000-50,000 T-cell genomes. The method was immunoSEQ multiplex PCR; TCRdb's version includes in-frame clones alone and lacks a portion of them. The sample carries around 25,000 clones, around 88% recorded once. Study results and caveats: Records did not include ART adherence, viral resistance or therapy changes.

The V end lost 3 bases, the J end lost 9 bases, and 15 bases lay between the germline ends. The CDR3 sequence is 15 residues long. Per germline, CDR1 SGHDN and CDR2 FVKESK. It was in the United States that all participants with HIV were treated. This clonotype was sampled from a man aged 30 to 45 with HIV. Here the sequenced sample was unsorted PBMCs, taken more than 4.3 years after starting antiretroviral therapy. This chain links TRBV14 with TRBJ1-6; D not resolved. The CDR3 bases are TGTGCCAGCAGCCAGGGTCGGGGTAGGAGTTCACCCCTCCACTTT. The encoded protein is CASSQGRGRSSPLHF.